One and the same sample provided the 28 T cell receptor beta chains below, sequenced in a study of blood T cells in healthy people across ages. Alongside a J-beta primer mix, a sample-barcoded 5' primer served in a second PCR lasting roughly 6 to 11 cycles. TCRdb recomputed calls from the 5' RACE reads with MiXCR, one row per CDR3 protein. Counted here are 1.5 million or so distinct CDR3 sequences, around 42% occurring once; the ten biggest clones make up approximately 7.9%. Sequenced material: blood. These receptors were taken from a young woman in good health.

The CDR3 region is CASSSSWQGVREQYF. For the CDR3, the DNA is TGTGCCAGCAGTTCCTCGTGGCAGGGAGTTAGGGAGCAGTACTTC. The chain joins TRBV6-2 or TRBV6-3 to TRBJ2-7; D possibly matches TRBD1 or TRBD2 (5 bases each). The CDR3 loop spans 15 amino acids. The germline CDR1 and CDR2 sequences are MNHEY and SVGEGT. Trimming left V 4 bases short and J 7 bases short, with 20 bases between.

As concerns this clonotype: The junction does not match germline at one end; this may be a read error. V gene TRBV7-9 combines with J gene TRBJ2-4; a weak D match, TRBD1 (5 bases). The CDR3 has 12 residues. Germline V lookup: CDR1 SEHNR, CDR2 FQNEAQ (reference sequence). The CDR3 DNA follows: TGTGCCAGCAGCGCATTCGGACATCCTGGACACTTC. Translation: CASSAFGHPGHF.

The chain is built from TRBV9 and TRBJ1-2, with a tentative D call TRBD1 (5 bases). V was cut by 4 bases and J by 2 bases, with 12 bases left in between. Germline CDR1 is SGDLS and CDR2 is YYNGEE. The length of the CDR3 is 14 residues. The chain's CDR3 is CASSTQDTNYGYTF. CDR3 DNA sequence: TGTGCCAGCAGCACCCAGGACACCAACTATGGCTACACCTTC. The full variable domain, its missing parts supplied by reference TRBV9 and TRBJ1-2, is DSGVTQTPKHLITATGQRVTLRCSPRSGDLSVYWYQQSLDQGLQFLIQYYNGEERAKGNILERFSAQQFPDLHSELNLSSLELGDSALYFCASSTQDTNYGYTFGSGTRLTVV.

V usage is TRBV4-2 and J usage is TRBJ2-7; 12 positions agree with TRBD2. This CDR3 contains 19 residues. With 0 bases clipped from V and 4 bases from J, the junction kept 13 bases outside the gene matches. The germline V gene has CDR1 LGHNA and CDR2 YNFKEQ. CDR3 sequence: CASSQDSKLAGGPVYEQYF. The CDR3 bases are TGTGCCAGCAGCCAAGATAGTAAGCTAGCGGGGGGGCCGGTATACGAGCAGTACTTC.

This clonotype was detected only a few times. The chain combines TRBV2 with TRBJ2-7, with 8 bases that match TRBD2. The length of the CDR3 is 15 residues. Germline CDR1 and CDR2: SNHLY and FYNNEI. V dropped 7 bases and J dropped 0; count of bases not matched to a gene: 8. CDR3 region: CASTDSSGSSYEQYF. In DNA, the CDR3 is TGTGCCAGCACTGATAGCAGCGGGAGCTCCTACGAGCAGTACTTC.

The CDR3 spells CASSEYTVNSPLHF. The CDR3 DNA reads TGTGCCAGCAGTGAATATACAGTTAATTCACCCCTCCACTTT. The chain has TRBV25-1 and TRBJ1-6; D is unclear. The germline V and J ends were trimmed by 0 bases and 6 bases, with 6 bases remaining between them. The germline V gene has CDR1 MGHDK and CDR2 SYGVNS. The CDR3 contains 14 residues.

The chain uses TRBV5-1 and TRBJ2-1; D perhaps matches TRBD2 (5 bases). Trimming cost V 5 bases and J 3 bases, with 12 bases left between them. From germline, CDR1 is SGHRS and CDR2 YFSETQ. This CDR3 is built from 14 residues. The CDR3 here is CASSSEGFYNEQFF. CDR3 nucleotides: TGCGCCAGCAGTAGCGAGGGATTCTACAATGAGCAGTTCTTC.

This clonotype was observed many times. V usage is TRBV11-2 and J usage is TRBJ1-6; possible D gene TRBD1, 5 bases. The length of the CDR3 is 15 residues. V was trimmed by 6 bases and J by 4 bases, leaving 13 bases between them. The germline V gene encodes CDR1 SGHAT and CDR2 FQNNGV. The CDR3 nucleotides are TGTGCCAGCAGGCTAGGGACGGGGTATAATTCACCCCTCCACTTT. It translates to CASRLGTGYNSPLHF.

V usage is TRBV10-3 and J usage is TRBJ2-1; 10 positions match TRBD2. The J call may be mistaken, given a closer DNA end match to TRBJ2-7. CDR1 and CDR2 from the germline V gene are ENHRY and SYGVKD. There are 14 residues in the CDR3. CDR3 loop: CAIRGLADYNEQYF. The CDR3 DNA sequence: TGTGCCATCCGTGGACTAGCGGACTACAATGAGCAGTACTTC.

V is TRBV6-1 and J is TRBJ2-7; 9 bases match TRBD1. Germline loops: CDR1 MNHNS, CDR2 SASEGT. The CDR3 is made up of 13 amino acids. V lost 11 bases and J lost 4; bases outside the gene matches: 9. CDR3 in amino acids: CACRDRVGYEQYF. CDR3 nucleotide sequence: TGTGCCTGCCGGGACAGGGTCGGGTACGAGCAGTACTTC.

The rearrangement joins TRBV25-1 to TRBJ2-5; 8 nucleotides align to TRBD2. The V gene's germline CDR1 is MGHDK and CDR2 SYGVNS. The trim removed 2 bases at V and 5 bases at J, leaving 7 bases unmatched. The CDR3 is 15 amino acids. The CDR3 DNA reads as TGTGCCAGCAGTGAAAGCGGGGGCCCCCTCGAGACCCAGTACTTC. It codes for CASSESGGPLETQYF.

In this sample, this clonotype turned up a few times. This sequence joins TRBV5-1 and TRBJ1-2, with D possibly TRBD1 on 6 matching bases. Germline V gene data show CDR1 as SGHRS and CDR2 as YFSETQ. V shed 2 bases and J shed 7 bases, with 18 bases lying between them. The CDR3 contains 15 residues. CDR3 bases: TGCGCCAGCAGCTTACAACAGGGAACGGAGAGTGGCTACACCTTC. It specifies CASSLQQGTESGYTF. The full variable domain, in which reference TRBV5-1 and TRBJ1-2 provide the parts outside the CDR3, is KAGVTQTPRYLIKTRGQQVTLSCSPISGHRSVSWYQQTPGQGLQFLFEYFSETQRNKGNFPGRFSGRQFSNSRSEMNVSTLELGDSALYLCASSLQQGTESGYTFGSGTRLTVV.

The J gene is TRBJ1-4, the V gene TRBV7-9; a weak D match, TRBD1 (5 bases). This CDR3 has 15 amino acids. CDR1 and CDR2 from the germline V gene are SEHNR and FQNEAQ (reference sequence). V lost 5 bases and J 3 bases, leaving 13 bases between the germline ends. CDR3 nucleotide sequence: TGTGCCAGCAGCGACCTGGTGGGGGCTAATGAAAAACTGTTTTTT. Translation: CASSDLVGANEKLFF.

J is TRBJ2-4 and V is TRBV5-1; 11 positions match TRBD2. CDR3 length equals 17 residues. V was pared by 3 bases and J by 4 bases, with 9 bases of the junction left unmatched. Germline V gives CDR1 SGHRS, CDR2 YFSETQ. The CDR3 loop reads CASSWLSGTSGKNIQYF. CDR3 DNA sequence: TGCGCCAGCAGCTGGCTATCCGGGACTAGCGGTAAAAACATTCAGTACTTC.

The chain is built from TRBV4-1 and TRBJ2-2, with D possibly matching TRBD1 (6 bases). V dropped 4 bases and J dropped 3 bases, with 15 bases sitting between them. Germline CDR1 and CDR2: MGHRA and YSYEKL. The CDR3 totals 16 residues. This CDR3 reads CASSLLGTGYTGELFF. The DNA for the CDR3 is TGCGCCAGCAGCCTCCTGGGAACAGGGTACACCGGGGAGCTGTTTTTT.

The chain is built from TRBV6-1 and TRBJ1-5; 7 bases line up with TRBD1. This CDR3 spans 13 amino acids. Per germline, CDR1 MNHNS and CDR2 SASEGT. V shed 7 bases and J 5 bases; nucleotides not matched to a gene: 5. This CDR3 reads CASNEQGYQPQHF. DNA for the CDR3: TGTGCCAGCAACGAACAGGGGTATCAGCCCCAGCATTTT.

The CDR3 protein is CSAIGGDFYEQYF. The CDR3 DNA reads as TGCAGCGCTATCGGAGGGGACTTCTACGAGCAGTACTTC. V and J are TRBV29-1 and TRBJ2-7; D might be TRBD2 (6 bases). With 7 bases removed from V and 3 bases from J, the gap between germline ends came to 16 bases. CDR1 and CDR2 (germline): SQVTM, ANQGSEA. The CDR3 is 13 amino acids.

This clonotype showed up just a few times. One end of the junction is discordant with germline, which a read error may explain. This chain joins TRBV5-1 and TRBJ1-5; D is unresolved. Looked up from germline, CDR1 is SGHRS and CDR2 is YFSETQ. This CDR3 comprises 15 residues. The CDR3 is CASSLGGDSNQPQHF. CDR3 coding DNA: TGTGCCAGCAGTTTGGGCGGAGATAGCAATCAGCCCCAGCATTTT.

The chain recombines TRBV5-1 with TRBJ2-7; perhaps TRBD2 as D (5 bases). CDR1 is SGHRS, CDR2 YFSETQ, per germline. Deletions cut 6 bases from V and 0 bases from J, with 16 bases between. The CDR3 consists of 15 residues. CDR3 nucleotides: TGCGCCAGCAACTTCGCCGACCGGGACTCCTACGAGCAGTACTTC. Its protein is CASNFADRDSYEQYF.

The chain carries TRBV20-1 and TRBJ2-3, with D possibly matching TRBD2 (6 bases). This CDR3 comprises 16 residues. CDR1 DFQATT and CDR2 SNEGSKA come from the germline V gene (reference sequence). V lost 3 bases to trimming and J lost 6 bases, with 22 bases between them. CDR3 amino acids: CSASSKGGRAQDTQYF. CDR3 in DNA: TGCAGTGCTAGTTCGAAGGGAGGAAGGGCCCAGGATACGCAGTATTTT.

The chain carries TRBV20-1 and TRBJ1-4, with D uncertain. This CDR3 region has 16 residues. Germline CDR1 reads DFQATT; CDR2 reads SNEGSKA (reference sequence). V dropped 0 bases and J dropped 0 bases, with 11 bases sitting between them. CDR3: CSAREAARATNEKLFF. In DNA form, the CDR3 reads TGCAGTGCTAGAGAGGCAGCCAGAGCAACTAATGAAAAACTGTTTTTT.

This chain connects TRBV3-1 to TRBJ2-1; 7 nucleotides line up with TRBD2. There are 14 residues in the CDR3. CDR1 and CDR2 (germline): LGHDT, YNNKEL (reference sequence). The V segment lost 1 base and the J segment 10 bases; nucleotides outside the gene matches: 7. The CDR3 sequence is CASSQGSGIGEQFF. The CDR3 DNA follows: TGTGCCAGCAGCCAAGGCAGCGGGATTGGCGAGCAGTTCTTC.

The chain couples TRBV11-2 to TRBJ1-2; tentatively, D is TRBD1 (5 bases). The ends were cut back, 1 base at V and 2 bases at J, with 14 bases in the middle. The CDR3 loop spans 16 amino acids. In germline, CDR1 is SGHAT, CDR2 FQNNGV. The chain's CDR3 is CASSLGPVGGNYGYTF. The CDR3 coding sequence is TGTGCCAGCAGCTTAGGTCCCGTGGGGGGAAACTATGGCTACACCTTC.

In DNA form, the CDR3 reads TGTGCCAGCACCCGGAACCGAGGGACGGACGGCACAGATACGCAGTATTTT. Encoded protein: CASTRNRGTDGTDTQYF. The chain carries TRBV10-3 and TRBJ2-3; D might be TRBD1 or TRBD2, each matching 5 bases. This CDR3 is built from 17 residues. Germline assignment: CDR1 ENHRY and CDR2 SYGVKD. Trimming left V 10 bases short and J 1 base short, with 24 bases between.

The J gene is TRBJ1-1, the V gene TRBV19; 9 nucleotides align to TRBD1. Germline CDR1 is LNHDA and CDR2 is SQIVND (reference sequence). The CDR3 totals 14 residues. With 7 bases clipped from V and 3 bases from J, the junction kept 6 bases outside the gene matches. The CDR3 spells CASIRTGVDTEAFF. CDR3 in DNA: TGTGCCAGTATTAGGACAGGGGTGGACACTGAAGCTTTCTTT.

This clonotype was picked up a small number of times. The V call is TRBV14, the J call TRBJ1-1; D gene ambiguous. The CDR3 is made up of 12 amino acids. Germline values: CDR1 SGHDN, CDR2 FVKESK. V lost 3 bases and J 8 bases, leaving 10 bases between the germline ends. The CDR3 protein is CASSQSPVEAFF. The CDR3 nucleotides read TGTGCCAGCAGCCAGTCCCCCGTAGAAGCTTTCTTT.

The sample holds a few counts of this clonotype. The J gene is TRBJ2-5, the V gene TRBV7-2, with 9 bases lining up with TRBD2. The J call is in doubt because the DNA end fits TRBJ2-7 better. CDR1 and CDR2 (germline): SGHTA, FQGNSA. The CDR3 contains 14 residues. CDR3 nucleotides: TGTGCCAGCAGCATGGCTAGCGGGGTCGACGAGCAGTACTTC. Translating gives CASSMASGVDEQYF.

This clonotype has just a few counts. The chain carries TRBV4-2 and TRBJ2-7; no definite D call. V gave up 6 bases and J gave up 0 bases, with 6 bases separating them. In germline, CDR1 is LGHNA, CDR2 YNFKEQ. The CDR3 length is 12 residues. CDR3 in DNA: TGTGCCAGCAGGGGATTCTCCTACGAGCAGTACTTC. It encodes CASRGFSYEQYF.